The present TCR beta chain was sequenced within a study of naive and memory T cell subsets. Notes on the study in general: TCR counts from RNA may reflect activation-linked expression changes. There was no ground truth to check naive and memory subset results.

The CDR3 covers 16 residues. Germline values: CDR1 SQVTM, CDR2 ANQGSEA. V was trimmed by 1 base and J by 6 bases, leaving 20 bases between them. An equimolar mix of two oligonucleotides served as the beta constant-region primer for TRBC1 and TRBC2. Ligated cDNA was amplified by four rounds of PCR with nested alpha and beta constant-region primers and SP2. TCRdb fed the UMI-ligation and nested PCR reads into MiXCR, producing one record per CDR3 protein. This sample has over 100,000 distinct CDR3 sequences, with 35% to 40% found just once. Points on this clonotype: The antigen is undetermined.

This chain connects TRBV29-1 to TRBJ2-3, with D unresolved. The sample consisted of central memory CD4+ T cells from blood. This TCR came from a human donor in good health. CDR3: CSVEVSESTLMDTQYF. Written as DNA, the CDR3 is TGCAGCGTTGAAGTTTCGGAGTCCACATTAATGGATACGCAGTATTTT.